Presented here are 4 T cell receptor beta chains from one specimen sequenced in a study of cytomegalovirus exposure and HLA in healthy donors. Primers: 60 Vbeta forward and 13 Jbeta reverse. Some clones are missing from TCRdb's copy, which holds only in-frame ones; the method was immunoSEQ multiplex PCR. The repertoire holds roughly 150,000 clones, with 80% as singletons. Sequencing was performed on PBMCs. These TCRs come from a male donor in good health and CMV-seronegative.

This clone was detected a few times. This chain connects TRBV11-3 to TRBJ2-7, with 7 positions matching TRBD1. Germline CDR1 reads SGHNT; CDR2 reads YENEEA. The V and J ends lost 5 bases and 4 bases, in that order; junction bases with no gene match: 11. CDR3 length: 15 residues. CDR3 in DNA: TGTGCCAGCAGCAAAACCGGGACAGACATTTACGAGCAGTACTTC. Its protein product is CASSKTGTDIYEQYF.

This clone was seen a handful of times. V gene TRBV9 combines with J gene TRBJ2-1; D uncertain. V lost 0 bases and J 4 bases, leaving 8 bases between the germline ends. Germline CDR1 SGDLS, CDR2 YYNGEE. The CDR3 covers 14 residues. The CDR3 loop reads CASSVVDTYNEQFF. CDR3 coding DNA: TGTGCCAGCAGCGTAGTCGACACTTACAATGAGCAGTTCTTC.

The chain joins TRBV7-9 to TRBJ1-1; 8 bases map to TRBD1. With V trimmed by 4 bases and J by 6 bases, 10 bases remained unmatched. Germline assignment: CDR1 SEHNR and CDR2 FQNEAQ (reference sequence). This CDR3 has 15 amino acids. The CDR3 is CASSWVGQGSPEAFF. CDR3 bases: TGTGCCAGCAGCTGGGTCGGACAGGGCTCGCCTGAAGCTTTCTTT.

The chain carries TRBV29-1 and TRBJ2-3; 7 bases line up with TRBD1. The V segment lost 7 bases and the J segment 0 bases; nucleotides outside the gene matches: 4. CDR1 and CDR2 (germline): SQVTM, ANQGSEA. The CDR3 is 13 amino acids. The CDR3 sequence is CSGTGASTDTQYF. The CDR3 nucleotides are TGCAGCGGGACAGGAGCTAGCACAGATACGCAGTATTTT.